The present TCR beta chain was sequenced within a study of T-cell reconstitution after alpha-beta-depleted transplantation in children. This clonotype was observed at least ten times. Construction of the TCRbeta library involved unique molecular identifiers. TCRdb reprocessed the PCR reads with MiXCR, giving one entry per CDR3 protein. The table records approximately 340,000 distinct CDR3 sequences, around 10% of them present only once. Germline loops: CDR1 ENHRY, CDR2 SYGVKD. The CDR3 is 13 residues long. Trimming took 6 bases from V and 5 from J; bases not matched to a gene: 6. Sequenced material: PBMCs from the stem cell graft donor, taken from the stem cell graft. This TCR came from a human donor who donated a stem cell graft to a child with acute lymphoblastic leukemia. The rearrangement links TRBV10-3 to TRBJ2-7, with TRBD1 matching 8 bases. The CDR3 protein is CAISGQGGHEQYF. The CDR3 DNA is TGTGCCATCAGCGGACAGGGCGGACACGAGCAGTACTTC.